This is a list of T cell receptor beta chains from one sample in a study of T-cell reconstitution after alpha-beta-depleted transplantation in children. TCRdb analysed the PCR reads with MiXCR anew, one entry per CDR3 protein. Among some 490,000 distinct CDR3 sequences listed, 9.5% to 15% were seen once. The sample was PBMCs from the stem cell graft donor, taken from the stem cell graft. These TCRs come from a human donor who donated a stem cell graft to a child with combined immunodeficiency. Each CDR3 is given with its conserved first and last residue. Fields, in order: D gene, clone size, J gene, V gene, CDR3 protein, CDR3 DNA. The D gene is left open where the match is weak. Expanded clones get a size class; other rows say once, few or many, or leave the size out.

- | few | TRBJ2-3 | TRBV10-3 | CAIKRDTSTDTQYF | TGTGCCATCAAGCGGGACACCAGCACAGATACGCAGTATTTT
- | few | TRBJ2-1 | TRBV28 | CASSLGFYYNEQFF | TGTGCCAGCAGTTTAGGGTTTTACTACAATGAGCAGTTCTTC
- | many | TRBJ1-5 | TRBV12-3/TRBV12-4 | CASSLTPDQPQHF | TGTGCCAGCAGTTTAACCCCAGATCAGCCCCAGCATTTT
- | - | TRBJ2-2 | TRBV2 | CATTRDSMTGELFF | TGTGCCACCACGCGGGACTCCATGACCGGGGAGCTGTTTTTT
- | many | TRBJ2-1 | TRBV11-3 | CASETRWMGSYNEQFF | TGTGCCAGCGAAACCAGGTGGATGGGCTCCTACAATGAGCAGTTCTTC
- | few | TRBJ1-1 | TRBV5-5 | CASSPREIDTEAFF | TGTGCCAGCAGCCCCAGGGAAATAGACACTGAAGCTTTCTTT
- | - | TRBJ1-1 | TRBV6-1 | CASSDRKGTEAFF | TGTGCCAGCAGTGATCGGAAGGGCACTGAAGCTTTCTTT
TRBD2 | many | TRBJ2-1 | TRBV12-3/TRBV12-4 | CASSLRPPRSLAGEFF | TGTGCCAGCAGCTTGCGCCCCCCTCGCTCACTAGCGGGAGAGTTCTTC
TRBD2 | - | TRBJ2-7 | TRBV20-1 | CSAELAGGQEQYF | TGCAGTGCGGAACTAGCGGGGGGGCAGGAGCAGTACTTC
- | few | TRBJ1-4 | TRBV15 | CATSRERGPTNEKLFF | TGTGCCACCAGCAGAGAAAGGGGACCGACAAATGAAAAACTGTTTTTT
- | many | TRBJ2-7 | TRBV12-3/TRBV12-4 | CASSLSGATEQYF | TGTGCCAGCAGTTTATCGGGAGCGACCGAGCAGTACTTC
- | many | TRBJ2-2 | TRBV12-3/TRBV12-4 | CASSLFSVGELFF | TGTGCCAGCAGTTTATTTTCGGTCGGGGAGCTGTTTTTT
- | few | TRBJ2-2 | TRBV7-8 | CASSHRGVGSGELFF | TGTGCCAGCAGCCATAGGGGGGTTGGGTCCGGGGAGCTGTTTTTT